Below, one T cell receptor (beta chain) is given with its context. This record comes from a study of cytomegalovirus exposure and HLA in healthy donors. PCR amplification relied on 60 Vbeta primers (plus 13 Jbeta primers). Authors' methods: Later reanalysis found about 78 million unique TCR beta chains, 10 million to 14 million of them shared. Clones were sequenced by immunoSEQ multiplex PCR, and TCRdb holds only the in-frame ones, with some missing. That table is the source of V, J and clone size, and D and trimming were worked out from the DNA. The table lists about 170,000 clones, roughly 85% of them singletons. The CDR3 spans 14 residues. Trimming stripped 9 bases from V and 2 bases from J, with 15 bases between. Germline CDR1 and CDR2: SGHKS and YYEKEE (reference sequence).

What was sequenced was PBMCs. The TCR originated in a male donor in good health and CMV-seronegative. This sequence joins TRBV5-5 and TRBJ1-5, with a tentative D call TRBD1 (5 bases). The CDR3 bases are TGTGCCACCCAGGCAGGGTTTGGCAATCAGCCCCAGCATTTT. It encodes CATQAGFGNQPQHF.